These T cell receptor beta chains were read from a single sample in a study of blood T cell repertoires in COVID-19. TCRdb keeps only in-frame clones here, not all; method: immunoSEQ multiplex PCR. This table holds a few hundred thousand clones, around 84% found once. Sequencing was done on a sample of PBMCs or T cells enriched from blood (not recorded which). These receptors all come from a young woman who had recovered from COVID-19. Each CDR3 is given with its conserved first and last residue. The D gene is left open where the match is weak. Rows give clone size only sometimes, using once, few, many, or a class for an expanded clone.

D	J	V	size	CDR3	DNA
TRBD2	TRBJ2-5	TRBV5-1	NA	CASMELAGALQETQYF	TGCGCCAGCATGGAGCTAGCGGGGGCCCTCCAAGAGACCCAGTACTTC
TRBD1	TRBJ1-5	TRBV27	few	CASSLEGARYGDQPQHF	TGTGCCAGCAGTTTAGAGGGGGCGCGATACGGCGATCAGCCCCAGCATTTT
TRBD1	TRBJ1-1	TRBV11-3	NA	CASSLDRVNTEAFF	TGTGCCAGCAGCCTAGACAGGGTGAACACTGAAGCTTTCTTT
NA	TRBJ2-7	TRBV6-5	NA	CASTKTGTYEQYF	TGTGCCAGCACCAAGACAGGAACCTACGAGCAGTACTTC
NA	TRBJ2-3	TRBV9	NA	CASSGDSTGDTDTQYF	TGTGCCAGCAGCGGGGACTCGACGGGCGATACAGATACGCAGTATTTT
NA	TRBJ1-4	TRBV19	few	CASSPSVTVREKLFF	TGTGCCAGTAGTCCCTCGGTGACCGTGCGGGAAAAACTGTTTTTT
NA	TRBJ2-7	TRBV19	NA	CASSSRRASYEQYF	TGTGCCAGTAGTTCTCGCAGGGCATCCTACGAGCAGTACTTC
TRBD2	TRBJ2-3	TRBV30	NA	CAWSGWTSGGTDTQYF	TGTGCCTGGAGTGGATGGACTAGCGGGGGGACAGATACGCAGTATTTT
NA	TRBJ1-1	TRBV2	NA	CASSEQAGEAFF	TGTGCCAGCAGTGAACAGGCAGGTGAAGCTTTCTTT
NA	TRBJ1-2	TRBV10-3	once	CAISDSGQFGYTF	TGTGCCATCAGTGACTCCGGACAGTTTGGCTACACCTTC
NA	TRBJ2-5	TRBV25-1	NA	CASSTGQGGETQYF	TGTGCCAGCAGTACAGGACAGGGAGGGGAGACCCAGTACTTC
NA	TRBJ2-1	TRBV5-1	NA	CASSSIRTLRDEQFF	TGCGCCAGCAGCTCAATCCGGACCTTGAGGGATGAGCAGTTCTTC
TRBD1	TRBJ2-3	TRBV6-4	NA	CASSDSIQGADTQYF	TGTGCCAGCAGTGACTCGATACAGGGGGCAGATACGCAGTATTTT
NA	TRBJ1-5	TRBV27	NA	CATRLYLNQPQHF	TGTGCCACCCGGTTATACCTCAATCAGCCCCAGCATTTT
TRBD1	TRBJ1-6	TRBV19	few	CATQTGARDSPLHF	TGTGCCACCCAGACAGGGGCCCGGGATTCACCCCTCCACTTT
NA	TRBJ1-6	TRBV6-5	NA	CASSYSTPNSPLHF	TGTGCCAGCAGTTACTCGACACCGAATTCACCCCTCCACTTT
NA	TRBJ1-2	TRBV29-1	NA	CSVKEGSVGYTF	TGCAGCGTTAAGGAGGGTTCAGTTGGCTACACCTTC
TRBD2	TRBJ2-5	TRBV29-1	NA	CSASRWELRSGKGVAGVYETQYF	TGCAGCGCTTCCCGGTGGGAATTGAGGTCAGGGAAGGGGGTAGCGGGAGTTTACGAGACCCAGTACTTC
NA	TRBJ1-5	TRBV6-1	NA	CASSDSSGLSSQPQHF	TGTGCCAGCAGTGATTCATCTGGGCTAAGCAGTCAGCCCCAGCATTTT
TRBD1	TRBJ1-2	TRBV29-1	NA	CSGGQGRFEGYGYTF	TGCAGCGGGGGACAGGGGAGGTTTGAGGGCTATGGCTACACCTTC
TRBD1	TRBJ1-1	TRBV7-9	NA	CASLTGTEAFF	TGTGCCAGCCTGACAGGGACTGAAGCTTTCTTT
TRBD1	TRBJ1-2	TRBV7-9	NA	CASSLGTGYGYTF	TGTGCCAGCAGCTTAGGGACAGGCTATGGCTACACCTTC
TRBD2	TRBJ2-7	TRBV24-1	NA	CATSERTRTHEQYF	TGTGCCACCAGTGAACGGACTAGGACCCACGAGCAGTACTTC
NA	TRBJ1-1	TRBV19	NA	CASSIQGRGTEAFF	TGTGCCAGTAGTATACAGGGGCGCGGTACTGAAGCTTTCTTT
NA	TRBJ2-3	TRBV2	NA	CASSRDSSTDTQYF	TGTGCCAGCAGTCGGGACTCGAGCACAGATACGCAGTATTTT
TRBD1	TRBJ2-7	TRBV5-1	NA	CASSLTQGDSYEQYF	TGCGCCAGCAGCTTGACTCAGGGGGACTCCTACGAGCAGTACTTC
TRBD2	TRBJ2-1	TRBV3-1/TRBV3-2	NA	CASSPYSGRGYNEQFF	TGTGCCAGCAGCCCTTATAGCGGGAGAGGATACAATGAGCAGTTCTTC
NA	TRBJ1-5	TRBV11-2	NA	CASTPTGNSNQPQHF	TGTGCCAGCACCCCCACAGGGAATAGCAATCAGCCCCAGCATTTT
NA	TRBJ2-2	TRBV2	NA	CASSDRVNTGELFF	TGTGCCAGCAGTGACAGGGTAAACACCGGGGAGCTGTTTTTT
TRBD1	TRBJ1-6	TRBV11-2	once	CASSSTGGSAPLHF	TGTGCCAGCAGTTCGACAGGGGGCAGCGCACCCCTCCACTTT
NA	TRBJ2-7	TRBV11-2	NA	CASSLDLTEAFEQYF	TGTGCCAGCAGCTTAGATCTCACAGAAGCATTCGAGCAGTACTTC
NA	TRBJ2-5	TRBV12-3/TRBV12-4	NA	CASSSPSLETQYF	TGTGCCAGCAGTTCCCCTTCCCTAGAGACCCAGTACTTC
NA	TRBJ2-7	TRBV3-1/TRBV3-2	NA	CASSQGAHEQYF	TGTGCCAGCAGCCAAGGGGCCCACGAGCAGTACTTC
TRBD1	TRBJ2-1	TRBV27	NA	CASSRRDREGPYNEQFF	TGTGCCAGCAGTAGAAGGGACAGGGAAGGCCCCTACAATGAGCAGTTCTTC
NA	TRBJ1-3	TRBV12-3/TRBV12-4	NA	CASSRGGNTIYF	TGTGCCAGCTCCCGGGGAGGAAACACCATATATTTT
TRBD1	TRBJ1-2	TRBV19	NA	CASLGGQYYGYTF	TGTGCCAGCCTAGGGGGACAGTATTATGGCTACACCTTC
TRBD2	TRBJ2-1	TRBV4-2	NA	CASSQGPSVAGVYNEQFF	TGTGCCAGCAGCCAAGGGCCTTCAGTGGCGGGGGTTTACAATGAGCAGTTCTTC
TRBD1	TRBJ1-6	TRBV6-5	NA	CASSNDRGGSSPLHF	TGTGCCAGCAGTAACGACAGGGGAGGGAGTTCACCCCTCCACTTT
TRBD1	TRBJ1-1	TRBV7-8	NA	CASSLESGQGRTEAFF	TGTGCCAGCAGCTTAGAATCGGGACAGGGGCGCACTGAAGCTTTCTTT
NA	TRBJ1-4	TRBV4-1	NA	CASRGANNEKLFF	TGCGCCAGTCGGGGGGCGAACAATGAAAAACTGTTTTTT
TRBD1	TRBJ1-6	TRBV28	NA	CASSLAQGGNSPLHF	TGTGCCAGCAGTTTAGCGCAGGGGGGAAATTCACCCCTCCACTTT
TRBD1	TRBJ1-2	TRBV9	NA	CASSVDQGAVDGYTF	TGTGCCAGCAGCGTAGATCAGGGGGCAGTGGATGGCTACACCTTC